This T cell receptor (beta chain) was identified during a study of T cell changes during pregnancy in multiple sclerosis. In germline, CDR1 is MGHRA, CDR2 YSYEKL. V lost 4 bases, J lost 1 base, and 3 bases stayed unmatched. The CDR3 runs 14 residues. Some clones are missing from TCRdb's copy, which holds only in-frame ones; the method was immunoSEQ multiplex PCR. Seen here are about 40,000 clones, 93% observed once, and the top ten hold roughly 0.6%. The gene calls are TRBV4-1 and TRBJ1-2, with 7 positions matching TRBD1. This TCR was recovered from a female donor with multiple sclerosis, enrolled in a pregnancy study. The material sequenced was CD4+ T cells from peripheral blood mononuclear cells, taken in the third trimester of pregnancy. The CDR3 nucleotides read TGCGCCAGCAGCCGGGACAGCCTTAACTATGGCTACACCTTC. Translation: CASSRDSLNYGYTF.